This T cell receptor (beta chain) emerged from a study of T cells in Graves' hyperthyroidism and ophthalmopathy. CDR1 is DFQATT, CDR2 SNEGSKA, per germline (reference sequence). Trimming removed 6 bases at V and 4 bases at J, with 27 bases between. The CDR3 loop spans 17 amino acids. Using RNA transcripts as the source, TCR beta CDR3 regions were amplified. Researchers ran a first-round RT-PCR on the TCR CDR3 using the HTBI primer set. TCRdb fed the multiplex PCR reads into MiXCR, producing one record per CDR3 protein. The sample lists about half a million distinct CDR3 sequences; 15% to 20% were seen once.

Material: blood. The source of this sequence is a man in his forties with Graves' ophthalmopathy. The chain recombines TRBV20-1 with TRBJ1-2; D uncertain. The CDR3 loop reads CSAPRWAGKRLGYGYTF. The DNA for the CDR3 is TGCAGTGCCCCCAGGTGGGCGGGGAAAAGATTGGGCTATGGCTACACCTTC.